The rows below give T cell receptor beta chains drawn from one sample of a study of cytomegalovirus exposure and HLA in healthy donors. Assay: immunoSEQ multiplex PCR; the TCRdb copy retains only in-frame clones and omits some. The sample yields around 130,000 clones, around 8.5% seen once. Material for sequencing was PBMCs. The receptors here all came from a man aged 40-49 years in good health and CMV-seronegative. Both conserved end residues are part of each CDR3. The D gene is left open where the match is weak. Clone size appears in some rows only: once, few, many, or a class for an expanded clone.

v_gene	j_gene	abundance	d_gene	CDR3aa	CDR3nt
TRBV11-2	TRBJ1-6	NA	NA	CASRGHSGGNSPLHF	TGTGCCAGCAGGGGGCATTCCGGGGGTAATTCACCCCTCCACTTT
TRBV6-5	TRBJ2-3	NA	TRBD2	CASSSYSGSQYF	TGTGCCAGCAGTTCCTATAGCGGGTCCCAGTATTTT
TRBV30	TRBJ1-1	few	TRBD1	CAWSQGTGGVGEAFF	TGTGCCTGGAGCCAAGGGACAGGTGGAGTTGGTGAAGCTTTCTTT
TRBV5-4	TRBJ1-4	few	TRBD1	CASSRDRGSGEKLFF	TGTGCCAGCAGCCGGGACAGGGGCAGTGGTGAAAAACTGTTTTTT
TRBV7-3	TRBJ1-1	NA	NA	CASSSAGVPNTEAFF	TGTGCCAGCAGCTCCGCAGGGGTACCGAACACTGAAGCTTTCTTT
TRBV7-8	TRBJ2-2	few	NA	CASSPWGANTGELFF	TGTGCCAGCAGCCCCTGGGGAGCGAACACCGGGGAGCTGTTTTTT
TRBV5-6	TRBJ2-5	few	NA	CASSLAAGETQYF	TGTGCCAGCAGTTTGGCCGCGGGGGAGACCCAGTACTTC
TRBV5-1	TRBJ2-3	NA	NA	CASSLEGRGADTQYF	TGCGCCAGCAGCTTGGAGGGCAGGGGGGCAGATACGCAGTATTTT
TRBV4-3	TRBJ2-3	few	TRBD2	CASSPGTSADTQYF	TGCGCCAGCAGTCCCGGGACTAGCGCAGATACGCAGTATTTT
TRBV4-2	TRBJ2-3	NA	NA	CASSQGRRGWGTDTQYF	TGTGCCAGCAGCCAAGGTCGACGGGGGTGGGGCACAGATACGCAGTATTTT
TRBV5-1	TRBJ2-2	NA	NA	CASSWDKFTGELFF	TGCGCCAGCAGCTGGGACAAATTCACCGGGGAGCTGTTTTTT
TRBV12-5	TRBJ1-1	NA	TRBD1	CASGSGTGGTEAFF	TGTGCTAGTGGTTCCGGGACAGGGGGCACTGAAGCTTTCTTT
TRBV29-1	TRBJ2-2	NA	NA	CSVEPNSNTGELFF	TGCAGCGTTGAGCCCAACTCCAACACCGGGGAGCTGTTTTTT
TRBV5-1	TRBJ1-5	few	NA	CASSVTAGNQPQHF	TGCGCCAGCAGTGTCACAGCAGGGAATCAGCCCCAGCATTTT
TRBV30	TRBJ1-2	few	NA	CAWKGGTGTVGYGYTF	TGTGCCTGGAAAGGGGGTACAGGGACGGTTGGGTATGGCTACACCTTC
TRBV4-1	TRBJ2-1	few	TRBD1	CASSLVPGQGLEQFF	TGCGCCAGCAGCCTCGTCCCGGGACAGGGATTAGAGCAGTTCTTC
TRBV6-1	TRBJ1-4	NA	NA	CASSEGAWNEKLFF	TGTGCCAGCAGTGAGGGGGCTTGGAATGAAAAACTGTTTTTT
TRBV6-5	TRBJ1-1	few	NA	CASSYTGVEAFF	TGTGCCAGCAGTTACACAGGAGTTGAAGCTTTCTTT
TRBV7-8	TRBJ2-1	few	TRBD2	CASSWRGAYNEQFF	TGTGCCAGCAGCTGGCGGGGGGCTTACAATGAGCAGTTCTTC
TRBV28	TRBJ2-7	NA	NA	CASSFGGTYEQYF	TGTGCCAGCAGTTTCGGGGGAACCTACGAGCAGTACTTC
TRBV6-4	TRBJ2-2	NA	NA	CASSEQTNTGELFF	TGTGCCAGCAGTGAACAGACCAACACCGGGGAGCTGTTTTTT
TRBV14	TRBJ1-1	NA	NA	CASSPRRDQNTEAFF	TGTGCCAGCAGCCCCCGCCGGGATCAGAACACTGAAGCTTTCTTT
TRBV5-6	TRBJ1-6	few	TRBD1	CASSSAGTGTSPLHF	TGTGCCAGCAGCTCAGCCGGGACAGGGACGTCACCCCTCCACTTT
TRBV30	TRBJ1-4	few	NA	CAWSVRRVNEKLFF	TGTGCCTGGAGTGTACGGCGGGTTAATGAAAAACTGTTTTTT
TRBV28	TRBJ2-2	NA	TRBD1	CASRISRDRVRTGELFF	TGTGCCAGCAGAATCTCCCGGGACAGGGTACGCACCGGGGAGCTGTTTTTT
TRBV12-5	TRBJ1-5	few	TRBD1	CASGATGGRQPQHF	TGTGCTAGTGGTGCGACAGGGGGCAGGCAGCCCCAGCATTTT
TRBV5-6	TRBJ1-2	few	TRBD1	CASRRQGPVLTF	TGTGCCAGCAGACGACAGGGTCCCGTGCTCACCTTC
TRBV19	TRBJ1-4	few	NA	CASSMEQGTNEKLFF	TGTGCCAGTAGTATGGAACAGGGAACTAATGAAAAACTGTTTTTT
TRBV6-5	TRBJ1-6	NA	TRBD1	CASSFDRGEDSPLHF	TGTGCCAGCAGTTTTGACAGGGGCGAGGATTCACCCCTCCACTTT
TRBV5-1	TRBJ2-3	NA	NA	CASSPGTARTDTQYF	TGCGCCAGCAGCCCTGGGACTGCCCGTACAGATACGCAGTATTTT
TRBV5-4	TRBJ2-1	NA	NA	CASSLRPVRDEQFF	TGTGCCAGCAGCCTACGACCAGTACGGGATGAGCAGTTCTTC
TRBV19	TRBJ1-5	NA	NA	CASSIDQRVGQPQHF	TGTGCCAGTAGTATAGATCAACGGGTTGGGCAGCCCCAGCATTTT
TRBV2	TRBJ2-7	NA	NA	CASSVDYEQYF	TGTGCCAGCAGTGTAGACTACGAGCAGTACTTC
TRBV15	TRBJ2-7	NA	NA	CATRNSGTDEQYF	TGTGCCACCCGTAATTCCGGGACTGACGAGCAGTACTTC
TRBV6-1	TRBJ1-2	few	TRBD1	CASSPNTGVGYGYTF	TGTGCCAGCAGCCCTAACACAGGGGTTGGCTATGGCTACACCTTC
TRBV5-1	TRBJ2-3	few	NA	CASSLEELTDTQYF	TGCGCCAGCAGCTTGGAAGAGCTCACAGATACGCAGTATTTT
TRBV2	TRBJ2-3	NA	TRBD1	CASRGTDRGQDTQYF	TGTGCCAGCAGGGGAACGGACAGGGGGCAAGATACGCAGTATTTT
TRBV4-1	TRBJ2-5	few	TRBD2	CASQNVVAGGRVIETQYF	TGCGCCAGTCAGAATGTTGTAGCGGGGGGGCGAGTTATAGAGACCCAGTACTTC
TRBV29-1	TRBJ2-7	NA	TRBD1	CSGGGDEQYF	TGCAGCGGAGGGGGCGACGAGCAGTACTTC
TRBV7-8	TRBJ1-6	few	NA	CASSLGSGTYNSPLHF	TGTGCCAGCAGCTTAGGTTCAGGGACCTATAATTCACCCCTCCACTTT
TRBV29-1	TRBJ2-1	NA	NA	CSARLVYNEQFF	TGCAGCGCTCGCCTAGTCTACAATGAGCAGTTCTTC